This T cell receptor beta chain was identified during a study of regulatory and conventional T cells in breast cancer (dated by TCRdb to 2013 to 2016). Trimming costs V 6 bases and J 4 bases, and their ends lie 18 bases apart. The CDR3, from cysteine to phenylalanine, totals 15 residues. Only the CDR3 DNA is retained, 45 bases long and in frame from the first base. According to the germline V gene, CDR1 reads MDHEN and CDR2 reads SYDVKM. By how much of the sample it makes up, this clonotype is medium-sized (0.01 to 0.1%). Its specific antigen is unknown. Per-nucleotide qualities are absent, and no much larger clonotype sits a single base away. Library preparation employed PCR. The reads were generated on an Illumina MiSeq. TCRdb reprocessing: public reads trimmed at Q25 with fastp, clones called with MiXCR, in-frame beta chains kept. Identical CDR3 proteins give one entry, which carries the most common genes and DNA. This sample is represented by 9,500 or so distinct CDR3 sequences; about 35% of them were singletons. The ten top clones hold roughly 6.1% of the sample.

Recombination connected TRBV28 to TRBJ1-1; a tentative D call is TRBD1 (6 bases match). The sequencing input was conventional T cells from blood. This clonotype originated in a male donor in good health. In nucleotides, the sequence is TGTGCCAGCAGGCCGGGGGCAGCGAGGGGCACTGAAGCTTTCTTT. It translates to CASRPGAARGTEAFF.